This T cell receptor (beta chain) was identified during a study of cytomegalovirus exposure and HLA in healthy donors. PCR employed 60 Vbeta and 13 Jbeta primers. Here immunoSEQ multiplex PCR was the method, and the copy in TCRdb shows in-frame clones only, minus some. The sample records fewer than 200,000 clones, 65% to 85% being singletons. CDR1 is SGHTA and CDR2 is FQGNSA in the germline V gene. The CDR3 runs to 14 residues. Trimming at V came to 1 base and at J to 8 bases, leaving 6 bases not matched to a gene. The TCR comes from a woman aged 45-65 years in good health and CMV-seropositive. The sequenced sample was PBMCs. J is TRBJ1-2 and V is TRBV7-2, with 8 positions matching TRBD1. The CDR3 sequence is CASSLGAGGGGYTF. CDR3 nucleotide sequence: TGTGCCAGCAGCTTAGGGGCAGGGGGCGGGGGCTACACCTTC. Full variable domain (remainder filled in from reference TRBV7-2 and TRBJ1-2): GAGVSQSPSNKVTEKGKDVELRCDPISGHTALYWYRQSLGQGLEFLIYFQGNSAPDKSGLPSDRFSAERTGGSVSTLTIQRTQQEDSAVYLCASSLGAGGGGYTFGSGTRLTVV.